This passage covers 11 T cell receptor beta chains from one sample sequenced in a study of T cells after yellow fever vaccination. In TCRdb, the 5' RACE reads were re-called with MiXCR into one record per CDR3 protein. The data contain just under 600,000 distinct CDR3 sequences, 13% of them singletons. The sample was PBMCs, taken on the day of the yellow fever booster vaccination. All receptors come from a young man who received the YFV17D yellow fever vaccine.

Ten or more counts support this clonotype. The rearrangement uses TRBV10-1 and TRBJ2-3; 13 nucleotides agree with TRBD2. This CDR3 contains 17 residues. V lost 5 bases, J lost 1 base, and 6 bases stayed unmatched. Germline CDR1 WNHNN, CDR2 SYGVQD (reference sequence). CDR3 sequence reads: CASSSRTSGSRTDTQYF. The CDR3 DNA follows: TGCGCCAGCAGTTCTCGGACTAGCGGGAGCCGCACAGATACGCAGTATTTT.

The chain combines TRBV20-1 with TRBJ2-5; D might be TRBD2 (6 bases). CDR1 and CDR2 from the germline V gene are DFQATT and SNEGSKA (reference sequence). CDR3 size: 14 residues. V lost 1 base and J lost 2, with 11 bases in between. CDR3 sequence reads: CSARGGSGQETQYF. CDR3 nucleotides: TGCAGTGCTAGAGGGGGTAGCGGACAAGAGACCCAGTACTTC.

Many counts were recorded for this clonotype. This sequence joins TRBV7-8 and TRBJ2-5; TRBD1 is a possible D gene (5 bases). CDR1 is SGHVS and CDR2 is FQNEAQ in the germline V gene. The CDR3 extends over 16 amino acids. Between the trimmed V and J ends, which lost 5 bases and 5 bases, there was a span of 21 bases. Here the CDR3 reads CASSDWTLPPRETQYF. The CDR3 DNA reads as TGTGCCAGCAGCGATTGGACACTACCTCCGAGGGAGACCCAGTACTTC.

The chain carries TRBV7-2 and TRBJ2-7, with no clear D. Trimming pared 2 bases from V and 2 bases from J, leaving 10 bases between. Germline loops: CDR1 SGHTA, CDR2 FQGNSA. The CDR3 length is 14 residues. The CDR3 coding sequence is TGTGCCAGCAGCTTACAGTCCCCCACCTACGAGCAGTACTTC. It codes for CASSLQSPTYEQYF.

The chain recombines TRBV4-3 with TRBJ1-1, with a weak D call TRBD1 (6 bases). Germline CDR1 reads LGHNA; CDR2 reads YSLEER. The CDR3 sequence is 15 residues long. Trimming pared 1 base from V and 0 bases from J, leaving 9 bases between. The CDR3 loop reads CASSQADRLNTEAFF. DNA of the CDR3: TGCGCCAGCAGCCAAGCCGACAGGTTGAACACTGAAGCTTTCTTT.

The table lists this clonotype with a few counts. DNA for the CDR3: TGCAGTGCCTCGGGACCGGGCTACACCTTC. Amino acid sequence: CSASGPGYTF. The chain employs TRBV20-1 and TRBJ1-2; TRBD1 might be the D (5 bases). V shed 6 bases and J shed 8 bases, with 10 bases lying between them. CDR3 length equals 10 residues. The germline V gene encodes CDR1 DFQATT and CDR2 SNEGSKA (reference sequence).

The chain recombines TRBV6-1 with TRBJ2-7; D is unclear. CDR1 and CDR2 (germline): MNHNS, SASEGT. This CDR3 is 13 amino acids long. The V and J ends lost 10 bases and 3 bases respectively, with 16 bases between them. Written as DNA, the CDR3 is TGTGCCACCGGCCAGTCCCCCCGCTACGAGCAGTACTTC. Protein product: CATGQSPRYEQYF.

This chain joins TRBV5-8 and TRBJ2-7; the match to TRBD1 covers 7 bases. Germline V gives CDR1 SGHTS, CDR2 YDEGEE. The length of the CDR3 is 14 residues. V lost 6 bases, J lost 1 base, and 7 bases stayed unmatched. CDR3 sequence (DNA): TGTGCCAGCACCCAGGGACAGACTTCCTACGAGCAGTACTTC. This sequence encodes CASTQGQTSYEQYF. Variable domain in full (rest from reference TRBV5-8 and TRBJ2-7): EAGVTQSPTHLIKTRGQQATLRCSPISGHTSVYWYQQALGLGLQFLLWYDEGEERNRGNFPPRFSGRQFPNYSSELNVNALELEDSALYLCASTQGQTSYEQYFGPGTRLTVT.

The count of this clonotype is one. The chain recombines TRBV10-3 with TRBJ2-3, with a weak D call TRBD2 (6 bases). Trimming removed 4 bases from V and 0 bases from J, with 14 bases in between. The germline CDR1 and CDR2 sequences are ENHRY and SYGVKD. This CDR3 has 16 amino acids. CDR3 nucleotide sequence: TGTGCCATCAGTGGGCCCGGGAGCCCTAGCACAGATACGCAGTATTTT. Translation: CAISGPGSPSTDTQYF.

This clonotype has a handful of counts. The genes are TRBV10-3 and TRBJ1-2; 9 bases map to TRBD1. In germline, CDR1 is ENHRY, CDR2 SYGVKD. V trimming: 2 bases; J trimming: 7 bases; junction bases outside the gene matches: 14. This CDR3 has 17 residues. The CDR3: CAISENSLGTGQRGYTF. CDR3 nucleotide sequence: TGTGCCATCAGTGAGAATAGCTTGGGGACAGGGCAGCGTGGCTACACCTTC.

CDR3 DNA sequence: TGTGCCAGCAGTGAAGCGCTTGGGGGAGTGGAGACCCAGTACTTC. Translated: CASSEALGGVETQYF. The V call is TRBV2, the J call TRBJ2-5, with D tentatively TRBD1 or TRBD2 (5 bases each). CDR3 length: 15 amino acids. Trimming took 0 bases from V and 5 from J, leaving 13 bases between them. Germline V lookup: CDR1 SNHLY, CDR2 FYNNEI.